This passage covers 14 T cell receptor beta chains from one sample sequenced in a study of T-cell memory formation after mild COVID-19. MiXCR, run by TCRdb on the 5' RACE reads, gives a single entry per CDR3 protein. The sample gives hundreds of thousands of distinct CDR3 sequences, 8.2% of which show up once; less than 25% is in the top ten. The sample comprised PBMCs or a T cell subset sorted from them (not recorded which). These receptors originate from a man aged 18 to 29 who had mild COVID-19 (a few samples of this study predate the infection). Cell type and time point are not known.

This clonotype was detected only a few times. This chain's CDR3 is CASSLSFEQFF. DNA for the CDR3: TGTGCCAGCAGTTTAAGTTTTGAGCAGTTCTTC. The chain couples TRBV12-3 or TRBV12-4 to TRBJ2-1, with D hard to call. The CDR3 consists of 11 residues. Trimming took off 2 bases at V and 9 bases at J, with 5 bases between the two ends.

In this sample, this clonotype turned up a few times. The chain joins TRBV4-3 to TRBJ1-2; D unresolved. This CDR3 contains 18 residues. V was shortened by 5 bases and J by 2 bases, with 24 bases between the two germline ends. The germline V gene encodes CDR1 LGHNA and CDR2 YSLEER. CDR3 sequence (DNA): TGCGCCAGCAGCGTCCATTGGATAGTGTCGGGCCGGAACTATGGCTACACCTTC. Translated, it gives CASSVHWIVSGRNYGYTF.

This clonotype was counted between two and nine times. The chain carries TRBV6-2 or TRBV6-3 and TRBJ1-1; TRBD1 might be the D (5 bases). CDR3 size: 17 residues. Trimming took 4 bases from V and 0 from J, leaving 18 bases between them. Germline loops: CDR1 MNHEY, CDR2 SVGEGT. CDR3 protein: CASSSRTTHSLNTEAFF. The CDR3 DNA is TGTGCCAGCAGTTCCCGGACAACACACAGCCTGAACACTGAAGCTTTCTTT.

The chain recombines TRBV7-2 with TRBJ2-7, with 9 bases identical to TRBD1. Trimming removed 4 bases from V and 5 bases from J; junction bases left unmatched: 6. The germline V gene has CDR1 SGHTA and CDR2 FQGNSA. This CDR3 is 14 amino acids long. CDR3 sequence (DNA): TGTGCCAGCAGCTACCAAGGACAGGGGAACGAGCAGTACTTC. Residues: CASSYQGQGNEQYF.

The CDR3 coding sequence is TGCAGCGTCTACAGGGGGCTGCCAGATACGCAGTATTTT. Translating it yields CSVYRGLPDTQYF. The chain links TRBV29-1 to TRBJ2-3, with 9 bases matching TRBD1. The germline V gene has CDR1 SQVTM and CDR2 ANQGSEA. The length of the CDR3 is 13 residues. V was pared by 6 bases and J by 4 bases, with 5 bases of the junction left unmatched.

V usage is TRBV15 and J usage is TRBJ2-3, with 7 bases lining up with TRBD2. The CDR3 runs 19 residues. The V and J ends lost 0 bases and 1 base, in that order; junction bases with no gene match: 13. Germline CDR1 LNHNV, CDR2 YYDKDF (reference sequence). CDR3 sequence: CATSRDKLRERDGTDTQYF. The CDR3 DNA reads as TGTGCCACCAGCAGAGATAAGTTGAGGGAGCGGGACGGCACAGATACGCAGTATTTT.

The genes are TRBV13 and TRBJ2-7; D not resolved. V was trimmed by 5 bases and J by 5 bases, leaving 16 bases between them. The CDR3 spans 14 residues. The germline gives CDR1 PRHDT, CDR2 FYEKMQ (reference sequence). The CDR3 nucleotides are TGTGCCAGCAGCCCGAACTCGGTGTACCACGAGCAGTACTTC. Translation gives CASSPNSVYHEQYF.

This clonotype has a count of ten or more. V is TRBV5-1 and J is TRBJ2-1; D gene uncertain. V was clipped by 4 bases and J by 7 bases, with 15 bases between them. CDR1 is SGHRS, CDR2 YFSETQ, per germline. The CDR3 has 14 residues. This CDR3 reads CASSPRLDENEQFF. The CDR3 nucleotides are TGCGCCAGCAGCCCCCGTCTAGACGAGAATGAGCAGTTCTTC.

V and J are TRBV12-3 or TRBV12-4 and TRBJ1-5, with a tentative D call TRBD1 (5 bases). V dropped 6 bases and J dropped 7 bases, with 13 bases sitting between them. CDR3 size: 13 residues. The DNA for the CDR3 is TGTGCCAGCAGCACCGGGGGAGAACAGCCCCAGCATTTT. Amino acid sequence: CASSTGGEQPQHF.

This clonotype was counted a few times. J is TRBJ2-7 and V is TRBV20-1; no definite D call. V was trimmed by 0 bases and J by 3 bases, leaving 12 bases between them. This CDR3 region has 14 residues. CDR1 is DFQATT, CDR2 SNEGSKA, per germline (reference sequence). The CDR3 region has the DNA TGCAGTGCTAGAGATCTAACCTCCCTCTACGAGCAGTACTTC. Protein sequence: CSARDLTSLYEQYF.

This clonotype was seen a handful of times. The rearrangement joins TRBV20-1 to TRBJ2-1; 10 nucleotides line up with TRBD2. Trimming took 3 bases from V and 7 from J; bases not matched to a gene: 6. CDR3 length: 14 amino acids. Germline V gene lookup returns CDR1 DFQATT and CDR2 SNEGSKA (reference sequence). The CDR3 is CSARNSGGANEQFF. The CDR3 bases are TGCAGTGCTAGGAACAGCGGGGGGGCTAATGAGCAGTTCTTC.

This chain connects TRBV29-1 to TRBJ1-1, with 8 bases matching TRBD1. CDR3 size: 13 residues. Per the germline V gene, CDR1 is SQVTM and CDR2 is ANQGSEA. V trimming: 7 bases; J trimming: 5 bases; junction bases outside the gene matches: 9. The CDR3 sequence: CSGMRQGQTEAFF. DNA of the CDR3: TGCAGCGGGATGAGACAGGGGCAAACTGAAGCTTTCTTT.

The genes are TRBV6-2 or TRBV6-3 and TRBJ2-5; weak D call: TRBD1 (6 bases). Trimming removed 0 bases at V and 2 bases at J, with 16 bases between. The CDR3 is 17 residues long. Germline-derived CDR1 and CDR2 are MNHEY and SVGEGT. The CDR3 DNA sequence: TGTGCCAGCAGTTACTCGAGGACAGCGGCAGTTCAAGAGACCCAGTACTTC. Translation gives CASSYSRTAAVQETQYF.

The chain couples TRBV12-5 to TRBJ2-1; 10 nucleotides align to TRBD2. Germline V gives CDR1 LGHNT, CDR2 FRNRAP. With V trimmed by 2 bases and J by 6 bases, 7 bases remained unmatched. The CDR3 runs 16 residues. The CDR3 DNA follows: TGTGCTAGTGGTTTGCTTAGCGGGGGGACCCTCAATGAGCAGTTCTTC. Translating gives CASGLLSGGTLNEQFF.